This TCR beta chain was recovered during a study of T cells expressing NK-cell markers. Study observations and caveats: The dominant NKG2C+ clonotypes represented about 1.0-7.5% of CD8+ T cells in six or seven donors.

Details on this clonotype: The target antigen is unknown.

Germline lookup yields CDR1 MRHNA and CDR2 SNTAGT. CDR3 size: 14 residues. It was by 5'RACE template switching with UMIs that TCR beta cDNA was made. Each CDR3 protein gets one entry in TCRdb, which reprocessed the 5' RACE reads and gives no DNA. The sample includes roughly 110,000 distinct CDR3 sequences. Sequencing was carried out using blood T cells: a sorted CD56 or NKG2C T cell subset, CD4+ or CD8+ T cells, or bulk PBMC T cells (not recorded which). The chain joins TRBV6-4 to TRBJ2-7; there is no DNA to check the TCRdb D call of TRBD2. The receptor's source is a woman aged 18 to 75 in good health. The CDR3 loop is CASSDGAGSYEQYF.